This entry describes one T cell receptor beta chain. Antigen specificity is unknown. Germline assignment: CDR1 SGHDN and CDR2 FVKESK. The CDR3 covers 16 residues. Trimming took 3 bases from V and 7 from J; bases not matched to a gene: 6. The sample belongs to a study of blood T cells in healthy people across ages. Overall study context: For every two T cells, template switching captured about one barcoded beta molecule.

Overall study findings and caveats: The study found more naive CD4+ cells and higher diversity in long-lived than aged donors.

Together with a sample-barcoded 5' primer, a J-beta primer mix was included in a second PCR lasting about 7 to 11 cycles. Tags on each cDNA molecule came from a template-switch adaptor with 12 random nucleotides. TCRdb re-called the 5' RACE reads through MiXCR, storing one row per CDR3 protein. The data contain 550,000 to 800,000 distinct CDR3 sequences, roughly 32% of them singletons. The source of this sequence is a woman aged 80 or over in good health. The V call is TRBV14, the J call TRBJ2-1, with 13 bases aligning to TRBD2. Sequencing was carried out using blood. The CDR3: CASSQQLAGGRNEQFF. Here the CDR3 DNA reads TGTGCCAGCAGCCAGCAACTAGCGGGGGGGCGTAATGAGCAGTTCTTC.